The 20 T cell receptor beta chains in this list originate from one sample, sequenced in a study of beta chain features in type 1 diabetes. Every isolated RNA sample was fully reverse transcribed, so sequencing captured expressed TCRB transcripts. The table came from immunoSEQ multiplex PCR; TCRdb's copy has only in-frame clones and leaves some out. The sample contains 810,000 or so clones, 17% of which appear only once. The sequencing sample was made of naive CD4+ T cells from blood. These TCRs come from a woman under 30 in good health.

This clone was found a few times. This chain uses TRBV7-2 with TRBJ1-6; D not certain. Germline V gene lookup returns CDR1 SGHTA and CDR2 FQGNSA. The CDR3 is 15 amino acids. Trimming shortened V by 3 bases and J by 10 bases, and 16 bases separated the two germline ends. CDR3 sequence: CASSFVSGYGSPLHF. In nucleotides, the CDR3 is TGTGCCAGCAGCTTTGTTTCTGGGTACGGATCACCCCTCCACTTT.

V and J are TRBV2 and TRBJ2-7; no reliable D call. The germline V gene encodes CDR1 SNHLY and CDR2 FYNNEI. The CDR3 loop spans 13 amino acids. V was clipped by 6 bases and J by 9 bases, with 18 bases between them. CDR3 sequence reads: CASRGGASLGQYF. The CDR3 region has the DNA TGTGCCAGCAGGGGCGGTGCCTCCCTGGGGCAGTACTTC.

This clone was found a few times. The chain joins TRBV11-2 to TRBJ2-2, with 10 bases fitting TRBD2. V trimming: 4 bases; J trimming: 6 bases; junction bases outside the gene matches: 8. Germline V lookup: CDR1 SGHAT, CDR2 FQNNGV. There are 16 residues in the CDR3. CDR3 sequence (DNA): TGTGCCAGCAGCTCGCTACTAGCGGGAAGTCCCGGGGAGCTGTTTTTT. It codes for CASSSLLAGSPGELFF.

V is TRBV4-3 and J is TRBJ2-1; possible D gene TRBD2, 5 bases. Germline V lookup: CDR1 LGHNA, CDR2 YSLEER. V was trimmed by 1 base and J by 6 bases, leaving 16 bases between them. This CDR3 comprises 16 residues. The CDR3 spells CASSQGVGLASNEQFF. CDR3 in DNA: TGCGCCAGCAGCCAAGGAGTAGGACTGGCTAGCAATGAGCAGTTCTTC.

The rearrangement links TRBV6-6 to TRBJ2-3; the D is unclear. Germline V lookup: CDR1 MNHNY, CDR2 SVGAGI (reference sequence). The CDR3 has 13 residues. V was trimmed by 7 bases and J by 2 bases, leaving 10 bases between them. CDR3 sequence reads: CASNRPATDTQYF. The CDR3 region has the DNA TGTGCCAGCAACCGACCAGCCACAGATACGCAGTATTTT.

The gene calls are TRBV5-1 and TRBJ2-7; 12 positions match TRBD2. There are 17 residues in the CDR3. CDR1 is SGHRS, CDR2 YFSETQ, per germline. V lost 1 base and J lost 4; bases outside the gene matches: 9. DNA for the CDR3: TGCGCCAGCAGCTTGCGAACTAGCGGGAGGTCAGCTTACGAGCAGTACTTC. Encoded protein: CASSLRTSGRSAYEQYF.

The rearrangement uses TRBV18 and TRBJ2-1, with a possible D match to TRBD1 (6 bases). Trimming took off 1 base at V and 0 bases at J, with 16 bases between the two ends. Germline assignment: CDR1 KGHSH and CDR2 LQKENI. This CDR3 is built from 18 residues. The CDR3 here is CASSPRQDSSSSYNEQFF. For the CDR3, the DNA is TGTGCCAGCTCACCACGACAGGACAGTTCGAGCTCCTACAATGAGCAGTTCTTC.

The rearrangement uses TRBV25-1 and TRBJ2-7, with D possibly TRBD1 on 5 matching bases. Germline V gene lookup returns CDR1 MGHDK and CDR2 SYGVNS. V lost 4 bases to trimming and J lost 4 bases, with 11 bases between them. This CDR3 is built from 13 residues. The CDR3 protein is CASSGRQGYEQYF. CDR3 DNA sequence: TGTGCCAGCAGTGGGCGGCAGGGTTACGAGCAGTACTTC.

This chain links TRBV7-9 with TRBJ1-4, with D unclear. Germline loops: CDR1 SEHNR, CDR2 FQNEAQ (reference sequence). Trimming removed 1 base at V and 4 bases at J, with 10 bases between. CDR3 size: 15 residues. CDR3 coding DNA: TGTGCCAGCAGCTTAGGCGGGGTGCTTAATGAAAAACTGTTTTTT. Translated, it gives CASSLGGVLNEKLFF.

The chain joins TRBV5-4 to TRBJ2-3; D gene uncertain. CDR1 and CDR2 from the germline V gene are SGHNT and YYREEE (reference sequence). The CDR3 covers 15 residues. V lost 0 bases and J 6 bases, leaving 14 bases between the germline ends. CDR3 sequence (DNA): TGTGCCAGCAGCTTGGCCCCATGGGCCGGCGATACGCAGTATTTT. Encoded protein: CASSLAPWAGDTQYF.

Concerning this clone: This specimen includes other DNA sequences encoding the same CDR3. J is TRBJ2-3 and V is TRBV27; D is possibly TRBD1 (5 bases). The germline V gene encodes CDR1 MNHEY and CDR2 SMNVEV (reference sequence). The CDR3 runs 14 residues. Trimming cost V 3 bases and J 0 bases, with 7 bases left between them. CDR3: CASSLPGSTDTQYF. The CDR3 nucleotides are TGTGCCAGCAGTTTGCCAGGGAGCACAGATACGCAGTATTTT.

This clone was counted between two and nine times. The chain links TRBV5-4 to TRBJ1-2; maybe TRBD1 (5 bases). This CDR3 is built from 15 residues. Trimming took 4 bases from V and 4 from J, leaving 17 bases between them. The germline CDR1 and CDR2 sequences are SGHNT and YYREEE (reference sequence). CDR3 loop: CASSPPGQGGYGYTF. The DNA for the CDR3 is TGTGCCAGCAGCCCGCCAGGGCAGGGAGGCTATGGCTACACCTTC.

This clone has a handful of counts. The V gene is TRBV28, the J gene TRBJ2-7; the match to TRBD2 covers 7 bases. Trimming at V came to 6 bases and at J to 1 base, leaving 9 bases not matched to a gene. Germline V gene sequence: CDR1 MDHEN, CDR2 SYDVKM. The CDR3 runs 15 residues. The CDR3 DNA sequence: TGTGCCAGCAGCGATCCCGGGACTATGTCCTACGAGCAGTACTTC. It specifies CASSDPGTMSYEQYF.

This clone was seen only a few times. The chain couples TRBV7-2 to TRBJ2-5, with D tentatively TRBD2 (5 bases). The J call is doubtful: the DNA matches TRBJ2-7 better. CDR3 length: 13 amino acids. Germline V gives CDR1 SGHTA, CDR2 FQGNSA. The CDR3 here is CASAEGAAYEQYF. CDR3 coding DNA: TGTGCCAGCGCCGAGGGCGCGGCCTACGAGCAGTACTTC.

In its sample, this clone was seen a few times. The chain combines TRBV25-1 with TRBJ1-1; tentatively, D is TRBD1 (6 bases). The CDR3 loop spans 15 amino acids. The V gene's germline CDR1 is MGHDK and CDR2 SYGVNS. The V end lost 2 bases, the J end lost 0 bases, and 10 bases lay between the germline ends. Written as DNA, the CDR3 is TGTGCCAGCAGTGAAGACAGGATCATGAACACTGAAGCTTTCTTT. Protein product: CASSEDRIMNTEAFF.

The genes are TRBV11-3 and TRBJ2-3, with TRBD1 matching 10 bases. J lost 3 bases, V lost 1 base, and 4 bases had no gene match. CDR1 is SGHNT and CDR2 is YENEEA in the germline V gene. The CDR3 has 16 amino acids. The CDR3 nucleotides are TGTGCCAGCAGCTTAGGACAGGGGGCTAGTACAGATACGCAGTATTTT. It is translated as CASSLGQGASTDTQYF. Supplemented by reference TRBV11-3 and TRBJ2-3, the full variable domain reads EAGVVQSPRYKIIEKKQPVAFWCNPISGHNTLYWYLQNLGQGPELLIRYENEEAVDDSQLPKDRFSAERLKGVDSTLKIQPAELGDSAVYLCASSLGQGASTDTQYFGPGTRLTVL.

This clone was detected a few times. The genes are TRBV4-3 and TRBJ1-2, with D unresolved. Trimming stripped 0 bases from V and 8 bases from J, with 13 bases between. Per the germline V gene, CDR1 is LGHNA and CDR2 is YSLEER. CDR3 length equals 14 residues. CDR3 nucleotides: TGCGCCAGCAGCCAAGATTCTAGGGAGTCGGGCTACACCTTC. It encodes CASSQDSRESGYTF.

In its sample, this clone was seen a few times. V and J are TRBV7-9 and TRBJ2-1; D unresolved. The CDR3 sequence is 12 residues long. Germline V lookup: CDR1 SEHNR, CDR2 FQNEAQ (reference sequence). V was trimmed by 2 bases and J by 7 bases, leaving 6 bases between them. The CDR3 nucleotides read TGTGCCAGCAGCTTAATTGCGAATGAGCAGTTCTTC. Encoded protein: CASSLIANEQFF. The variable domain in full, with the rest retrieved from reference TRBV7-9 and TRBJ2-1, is DTGVSQNPRHKITKRGQNVTFRCDPISEHNRLYWYRQTLGQGPEFLTYFQNEAQLEKSRLLSDRFSAERPKGSFSTLEIQRTEQGDSAMYLCASSLIANEQFFGPGTRLTVL.

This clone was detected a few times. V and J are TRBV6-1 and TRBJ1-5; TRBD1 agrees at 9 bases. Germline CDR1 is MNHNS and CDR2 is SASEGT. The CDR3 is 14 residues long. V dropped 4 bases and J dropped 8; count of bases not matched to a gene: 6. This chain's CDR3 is CASSVGQGSEPQHF. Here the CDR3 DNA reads TGTGCCAGCAGTGTTGGACAGGGGAGTGAGCCCCAGCATTTT.

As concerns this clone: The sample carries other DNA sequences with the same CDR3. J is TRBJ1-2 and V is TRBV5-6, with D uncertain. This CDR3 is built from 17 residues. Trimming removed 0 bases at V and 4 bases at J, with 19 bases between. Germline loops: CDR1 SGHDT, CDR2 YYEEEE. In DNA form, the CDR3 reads TGTGCCAGCAGCTTGGGGCGCCGGCTAAGAGTCGGCTATGGCTACACCTTC. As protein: CASSLGRRLRVGYGYTF.